This TCR beta chain derives from a study of T-cell memory formation after mild COVID-19. CDR3 length equals 15 residues. CDR1 and CDR2 from the germline V gene are SGHAT and FQNNGV. Trimming cost V 3 bases and J 10 bases, with 16 bases left between them. TCRdb re-called the 5' RACE reads with MiXCR, one entry per CDR3 protein. The repertoire consists of a few hundred thousand distinct CDR3 sequences, with 20% to 25% occurring once and the leading ten covering around 23%. The source material was PBMCs or a T cell subset sorted from them (not recorded which). V is TRBV11-2 and J is TRBJ1-6; D unresolved. The TCR sequence derives from a man aged 18 to 29 who had mild COVID-19 (a few samples of this study predate the infection). Cell type and time point are not known. CDR3 amino acids: CASSFESQNYSPLHF. CDR3 DNA: TGTGCCAGCAGCTTCGAGAGTCAAAACTACTCACCCCTCCACTTT.